This T cell receptor (beta chain) derives from a study of spatial heterogeneity in lung cancer. For the study at large: Any follow-up PBMC samples that were available went on to be sequenced, and the median time to follow-up was roughly two years after resection. Raw-read counts averaged over ten per unique TCR and UMI combination.

Time point: blood at routine non-recurrence follow-up after resection. No cell sorting; template was whole RNA from tumor, lung tissue or PBMC. MiXCR was run by TCRdb on the 5' RACE reads, yielding one entry per CDR3 protein. The repertoire holds about 120,000 distinct CDR3 sequences, 12% seen once, with around a sixth in the top ten. The CDR3 runs 12 residues. Deletions cut 3 bases from V and 5 bases from J, with 4 bases between. Ten or more counts support this clonotype. The receptor was isolated from a male donor with early-stage non-small cell lung cancer. The starting material was PBMCs, obtained at follow-up. The rearrangement uses TRBV12-3 or TRBV12-4 and TRBJ1-4; D unclear. CDR3 sequence reads: CASSFLNEKLFF. The CDR3 nucleotides are TGTGCCAGCAGTTTCTTAAATGAAAAACTGTTTTTT.